This is a list of T cell receptor beta chains from one sample in a study of OX40 agonist ivuxolimab in advanced cancers. TCRdb keeps only in-frame clones here, not all; method: immunoSEQ multiplex PCR. The sample consists of about 48,000 clones, around 90% of them appearing once. Sequences were derived from CD4+ or CD8+ T cells sorted from blood, sampled in a trial of the OX40 agonist ivuxolimab. The receptor set was obtained from an adult with an advanced solid tumor such as melanoma, head and neck, liver or kidney cancer. Each CDR3 is given with its conserved first and last residue. The D gene is left open where the match is weak. Size is omitted from some rows. Given values are once, few, many or a class for expanded clones.

TRBD2,TRBV5-1,-,TRBJ2-3,TGCGCCAGCAGGACTAGCGGGGGCACAGATACGCAGTATTTT,CASRTSGGTDTQYF
TRBD2,TRBV27,-,TRBJ2-6,TGTGCCAGCAGTCTTATAGCGGGAAGGGGGGCCAACGTCCTGACTTTC,CASSLIAGRGANVLTF
TRBD1,TRBV7-9,-,TRBJ2-3,TGTGCCAGCAGCTTCGGGACAGGGGGCGTCACAGATACGCAGTATTTT,CASSFGTGGVTDTQYF
-,TRBV5-4,-,TRBJ2-1,TGTGCCAGCAGCCCGGGACTCCTCTCCTACAATGAGCAGTTCTTC,CASSPGLLSYNEQFF
TRBD1,TRBV5-8,-,TRBJ2-1,TGTGCCAGCAAGCCTAGGATACCAGGGGGCCCGTACAATGAGCAGTTCTTC,CASKPRIPGGPYNEQFF
TRBD1,TRBV7-9,-,TRBJ1-3,TGTGCCAGCAGCTTAACAGGGGGCTCTGGAAACACCATATATTTT,CASSLTGGSGNTIYF
TRBD1,TRBV7-9,-,TRBJ2-2,TGTGCCAGCAGCGTACGACAGGGGGCAGGCACCGGGGAGCTGTTTTTT,CASSVRQGAGTGELFF
TRBD1,TRBV19,-,TRBJ1-1,TGTGCCAGTAGTTCCAGGACAGGGGTAATGAACACTGAAGCTTTCTTT,CASSSRTGVMNTEAFF
-,TRBV27,once,TRBJ1-1,TGTGCCAGCAGTTTAGGCCAGACGAACACTGAAGCTTTCTTT,CASSLGQTNTEAFF
-,TRBV5-4,once,TRBJ2-7,TGTGCCAGCAGCCTCCTGGGAGCGGGCCTTTCCTACGAGCAGTACTTC,CASSLLGAGLSYEQYF
TRBD1,TRBV6-5,-,TRBJ2-1,TGTGCCAGCAGTTACTCCGGGACAGGGTTCAATGAGCAGTTCTTC,CASSYSGTGFNEQFF
-,TRBV5-1,-,TRBJ2-3,TGCGCCAGCAGCACTCTAACAGATACGCAGTATTTT,CASSTLTDTQYF
-,TRBV19,-,TRBJ2-1,TGTGCCAGCACACCCCGGCGGGTTGGTGAGCAGTTCTTC,CASTPRRVGEQFF
-,TRBV7-2,-,TRBJ2-2,TGTGCCAGCAGCTCTCAAGAGGGGGAGCTGTTTTTT,CASSSQEGELFF
-,TRBV9,few,TRBJ1-1,TGTGCCAGCAGCGTTAATCTGGGGACTGAAGCTTTCTTT,CASSVNLGTEAFF
-,TRBV5-1,-,TRBJ1-2,TGCGCCAGCAGCGGAGGGACGCAGAACTATGGCTACACCTTC,CASSGGTQNYGYTF
-,TRBV2,few,TRBJ2-2,TGTGCCAGCAGATTGGCCCAGAACACCGGGGAGCTGTTTTTT,CASRLAQNTGELFF
TRBD1,TRBV28,-,TRBJ1-2,TGTGCCAGCAGACCGGGACAGTCTAATGGCTACACCTTC,CASRPGQSNGYTF
-,TRBV7-2,-,TRBJ2-3,TGTGCCAGCAGCCCCCTTTCCCTGAACACAGATACGCAGTATTTT,CASSPLSLNTDTQYF
TRBD1,TRBV5-1,-,TRBJ2-3,TGCGCCAGCAGCTGGACGGGACAGAAGGGTGCAGATACGCAGTATTTT,CASSWTGQKGADTQYF
TRBD1,TRBV14,few,TRBJ2-5,TGTGCCAGCAGCCAAAAGACAGGGTCTACGGAGACCCAGTACTTC,CASSQKTGSTETQYF
-,TRBV6-5,-,TRBJ1-6,TGTGCCAGCAGTTTAGGGGTTCTCTCTTCACCCCTCCACTTT,CASSLGVLSSPLHF
TRBD1,TRBV6-5,-,TRBJ2-1,TGTGCCAGCAGTCTCCGGGACAGGGGGTACAATGAGCAGTTCTTC,CASSLRDRGYNEQFF
-,TRBV6-5,-,TRBJ2-2,TGTGCCAGCAGTTACTCGGTTACAACCGGGGAGCTGTTTTTT,CASSYSVTTGELFF
-,TRBV18,once,TRBJ1-1,TGTGCCAGCTCCCCGGGGGGTCGGAGTGAAGCTTTCTTT,CASSPGGRSEAFF
-,TRBV25-1,-,TRBJ1-2,TGTGCCAGCACCCAAGGGGGGGGCTACACCTTC,CASTQGGGYTF
TRBD1,TRBV5-4,-,TRBJ2-5,TGTGCCAGCAGCAAGGGACAGGGAGGTAGTGAGACCCAGTACTTC,CASSKGQGGSETQYF
-,TRBV6-1,-,TRBJ2-7,TGTGCCAGCAGTGATGTGTTTGGGAGACAGGTAGCCTACGAGCAGTACTTC,CASSDVFGRQVAYEQYF
-,TRBV10-3,-,TRBJ1-5,TGTGCCATCAGTGAACGAGGGGCGGATCAGCCCCAGCATTTT,CAISERGADQPQHF
TRBD2,TRBV29-1,-,TRBJ2-7,TGCAGCGTGGGGACTAGCGGTACCTACGAGCAGTACTTC,CSVGTSGTYEQYF
TRBD1,TRBV7-7,-,TRBJ1-4,TGTGCCAGCAGCTTGGACAGGGGTGAAAAACTGTTTTTT,CASSLDRGEKLFF
-,TRBV5-5,-,TRBJ1-4,TGTGCCAGCAGACCTTCACCCGCAACTAATGAAAAACTGTTTTTT,CASRPSPATNEKLFF
TRBD2,TRBV10-2,-,TRBJ2-3,TGCGCCAGCACTAGACTAGCGGGGCCAACAGATACGCAGTATTTT,CASTRLAGPTDTQYF
-,TRBV18,-,TRBJ2-5,TGTGCCAGCTCACCACCTACAGGGCAAGAGACCCAGTACTTC,CASSPPTGQETQYF
TRBD1,TRBV11-3,-,TRBJ2-3,TGTGCCAGCAGCTTAGGCCGGACAGGGGGTTTCGGCACAGATACGCAGTATTTT,CASSLGRTGGFGTDTQYF
-,TRBV4-1,-,TRBJ1-4,TGCGCCAGCAGCCAAGGGCCCAATCCAACTAATGAAAAACTGTTTTTT,CASSQGPNPTNEKLFF
-,TRBV7-2,-,TRBJ1-1,TGTGCCAGCAGCTTGTCATTCACTGAAGCTTTCTTT,CASSLSFTEAFF